This TCR beta chain was documented in a study of graft-versus-host responses after intestinal transplantation. Study-wide background: Each recipient received a multivisceral, liver-intestinal, or isolated intestinal graft. Once they had received anti-thymocyte globulin induction, all recipients took tacrolimus and steroids for about three years. The study's findings and limits: Early after transplant, HvG declines were associated with peak levels of circulating GvH clones. Across patients carrying graft-donor T cell macrochimerism, allografts held high graft-versus-host to host-versus-graft clonal ratios.

Assay used: immunoSEQ multiplex PCR; TCRdb lists only in-frame clones, some missing. The table shows 85,000 to 100,000 clones, with 75% to 90% occurring only once. Of note for this clone: Its specificity is unknown.

CDR1 is MNHEY, CDR2 SVGAGI, per germline. CDR3 length equals 14 residues. Trimming stripped 2 bases from V and 1 base from J, with 6 bases between. The sample was unstimulated CD4+ T cells sorted from spleen or lymph node cells, taken before intestinal transplant. The chain carries TRBV6-5 and TRBJ2-1, with D possibly being TRBD1 (6 bases). This receptor was obtained from a human donor who received an intestinal transplant. The CDR3 reads CASSYDRSYNEQFF. In DNA, the CDR3 is TGTGCCAGCAGTTACGACAGGTCCTACAATGAGCAGTTCTTC.